This note documents a single T cell receptor (beta chain) sequence. As originally analysed: Cell counts per sample came from amplifying reference gene primers. This table comes from immunoSEQ multiplex PCR, and its TCRdb copy is limited to in-frame clones, with some not included. V and J calls and clone size are copied from that table; D and trimming were computed from the DNA. This table has 210,000 or so clones, about 85% appearing once. The sample originates from a study of blood T cell repertoires in COVID-19. The overall study: Researchers got acute and convalescent COVID-19 samples from the United States, Italy and Spain. The cDNA or gDNA used as material had been derived from T cells, B-cell-depleted T cells, or PBMCs.

CDR1 is ENHRY, CDR2 SYGVKD, per germline. Trimming removed 6 bases from V and 2 bases from J; junction bases left unmatched: 6. This CDR3 has 14 residues. The chain joins TRBV10-3 to TRBJ1-1, with 7 positions matching TRBD1. Input material: peripheral blood. The TCR was taken from a human donor in a cohort sampled during active COVID-19. CDR3 sequence: CAIRGGQPNTEAFF. Here the CDR3 DNA reads TGTGCCATCAGAGGGGGACAGCCAAACACTGAAGCTTTCTTT.